This T cell receptor (beta chain) emerged from a study of cytomegalovirus exposure and HLA in healthy donors. Clones were sequenced by immunoSEQ multiplex PCR, and TCRdb holds only the in-frame ones, with some missing. The sample lists about 330,000 clones; about nine tenths were seen once. The clonotype was recovered from a woman aged 25-40 years in good health and CMV-seropositive. The sequenced sample consisted of PBMCs.

CDR3 nucleotide sequence: TGTGCCAGCAGCCGCGGTACGGGAGGGGGCACAGATACGCAGTATTTT. Its translation is CASSRGTGGGTDTQYF. The rearrangement uses TRBV7-6 and TRBJ2-3, with 8 positions matching TRBD2. CDR1 and CDR2 from the germline V gene are SGHVS and FNYEAQ. The junction had 8 bases not matched to a gene; V was cut back by 5 bases and J by 1 base. CDR3 size: 16 residues.